The clone carrying this T cell receptor (beta chain) was counted only a few times. The germline gives CDR1 MDHEN, CDR2 SYDVKM. This CDR3 is 14 amino acids long. Unmatched junction bases numbered 8, after V lost 2 bases and J lost 12 bases. This specimen comes from a study of T cell responses to AZD1222 COVID-19 vaccine. TCRdb's table, derived via immunoSEQ multiplex PCR, lists solely in-frame clones and lacks some. The sample contains some 100,000 clones, 80% to 95% of which appear only once. The source was peripheral blood, collected 28 days after the second AZD1222 dose. V is TRBV28 and J is TRBJ1-1; 11 nucleotides align to TRBD1. The source of this sequence is an adult who received the AZD1222 COVID-19 vaccine. The CDR3 DNA reads as TGTGCCAGCAGTTTACAAGGGGGACAGGGGGTGTCTTTCTTT. It translates to CASSLQGGQGVSFF.